What follows is one T cell receptor (beta chain) and its context. What it binds is unknown. All the people who gave samples were healthy bone marrow donors. This sample is part of a study of cytomegalovirus exposure and HLA in healthy donors. Study findings and constraints: A link between a missense DCLRE1C variant and TCR beta V- and J-gene trimming emerged from a later analysis. Relative to equally common others, HLA-associated TCR beta chains showed greater clonal expansion in a later analysis.

PCR involved 60 Vbeta and 13 Jbeta primers. Per the original methods: Later, 75 million to 100 million unique TCR beta chains were counted in an analysis, and some 10 million of them were shared. Data came from immunoSEQ multiplex PCR; TCRdb stores just in-frame clones and leaves some out. V and J calls and clone size are those listed in that table; D and trimming were worked out from the DNA. Of approximately 120,000 clones in the sample, over 65% were seen once. The source is a man in his late teens or twenties in good health and CMV-seropositive. Sequencing used PBMCs.

The CDR3 bases are TGCGCCAGCAGCTTGACAGGGAGTCCACCCCTCCACTTT. Encoded protein: CASSLTGSPPLHF. The chain has TRBV5-1 and TRBJ1-6, with TRBD1 as a possible D gene (6 bases). V lost 1 base to trimming and J lost 11 bases, with 10 bases between them. This CDR3 region has 13 residues. Germline loops: CDR1 SGHRS, CDR2 YFSETQ. Using reference TRBV5-1 and TRBJ1-6 for the parts outside the CDR3, the full variable domain is KAGVTQTPRYLIKTRGQQVTLSCSPISGHRSVSWYQQTPGQGLQFLFEYFSETQRNKGNFPGRFSGRQFSNSRSEMNVSTLELGDSALYLCASSLTGSPPLHFGNGTRLTVT.